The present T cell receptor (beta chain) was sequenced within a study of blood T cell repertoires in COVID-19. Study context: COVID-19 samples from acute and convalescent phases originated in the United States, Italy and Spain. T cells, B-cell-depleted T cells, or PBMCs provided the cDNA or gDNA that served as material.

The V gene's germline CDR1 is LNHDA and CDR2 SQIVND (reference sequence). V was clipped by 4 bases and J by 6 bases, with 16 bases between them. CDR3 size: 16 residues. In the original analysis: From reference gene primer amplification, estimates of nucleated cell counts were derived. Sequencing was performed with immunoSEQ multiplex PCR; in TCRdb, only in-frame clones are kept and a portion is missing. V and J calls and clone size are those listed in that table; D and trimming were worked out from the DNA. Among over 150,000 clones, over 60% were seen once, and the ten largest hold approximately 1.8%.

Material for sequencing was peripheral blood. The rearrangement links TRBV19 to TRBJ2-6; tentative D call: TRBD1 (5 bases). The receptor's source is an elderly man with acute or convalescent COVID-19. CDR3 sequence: CASSNRRGLAANVLTF. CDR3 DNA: TGTGCCAGTAGTAACAGAAGGGGCCTGGCGGCCAACGTCCTGACTTTC.